The T cell receptor (beta chain) described here comes from a study of blood T cell repertoires in COVID-19. Study at large: Whether acute or convalescent, the COVID-19 samples came from the United States, Italy and Spain. T cells, B-cell-depleted T cells, or PBMCs provided the cDNA or gDNA that served as material.

In the study's own analysis: Estimation of nucleated cell counts was performed using reference gene primer amplification. The data were produced by immunoSEQ multiplex PCR, yet TCRdb's version contains in-frame clones alone and is incomplete. V and J calls and clone size are as listed in that table; D and trimming were resolved from the DNA. The sample has roughly 120,000 clones; around 90% are singletons. CDR1 and CDR2 (germline): MDHEN, SYDVKM. There are 17 residues in the CDR3. The V end was cut by 4 bases, the J end by 0 bases, with 19 bases between. J is TRBJ2-7 and V is TRBV28, with D tentatively TRBD2 (6 bases). The sequenced material came from peripheral blood. The TCR sequence derives from a human donor in a cohort sampled during active COVID-19. In DNA form, the CDR3 reads TGTGCCAGCAGTTCTGTTTGGGACGGGAGATCCTCCTACGAGCAGTACTTC. As protein: CASSSVWDGRSSYEQYF.